This is a list of T cell receptor beta chains from one sample in a study of cytomegalovirus exposure and HLA in healthy donors. The protocol was immunoSEQ multiplex PCR, while the TCRdb copy is restricted to in-frame clones and leaves out a portion. The sample records about 240,000 clones, about 86% being singletons. What was sequenced was PBMCs. These receptors were taken from a woman aged 30 to 39 in good health and CMV-seropositive. Each CDR3 is given with its conserved first and last residue. Fields, in order: V gene, CDR3 length, J gene, D gene, clone size, CDR3 protein, CDR3 DNA. A D gene is named only where the DNA matches it firmly. Size is stated for part of the rows, as once, few or many counts, or as a class when the clone is expanded.

>TRBV19|17|TRBJ2-1|TRBD2|once
CASSIGRGLAGRDEQFF
TGTGCCAGTAGTATAGGCCGAGGGCTAGCGGGACGGGATGAGCAGTTCTTC
>TRBV2|16|TRBJ1-5|-|-
CASRRSSGDSNQPQHF
TGTGCCAGCAGAAGGTCTTCGGGGGACAGCAATCAGCCCCAGCATTTT
>TRBV6-1|15|TRBJ2-3|TRBD2|-
CASNPLAGRADTQYF
TGTGCCAGCAACCCACTAGCGGGCAGGGCAGATACGCAGTATTTT
>TRBV19|15|TRBJ2-6|-|-
CASMRADSGANVLTF
TGTGCCAGTATGCGGGCTGACTCTGGGGCCAACGTCCTGACTTTC
>TRBV5-1|15|TRBJ2-5|-|-
CASSSVRDTQETQYF
TGCGCCAGCAGTTCGGTCAGGGACACCCAAGAGACCCAGTACTTC
>TRBV27|14|TRBJ2-7|-|-
CASREMTGRYEQYF
TGTGCCAGCAGAGAAATGACAGGGAGGTACGAGCAGTACTTC
>TRBV5-1|14|TRBJ2-4|-|-
CASSSGRAKNIQYF
TGCGCCAGCAGCTCCGGTAGAGCCAAAAACATTCAGTACTTC
>TRBV23-1|15|TRBJ1-1|-|-
CASSLYGGNTTEAFF
TGCGCCAGCAGTCTGTACGGGGGGAATACGACTGAAGCTTTCTTT
>TRBV28|17|TRBJ2-1|-|few
CASTSSGHPSSYNEQFF
TGTGCCAGCACGAGTAGCGGCCACCCCAGCTCCTACAATGAGCAGTTCTTC
>TRBV27|15|TRBJ2-1|TRBD2|-
CASRLAGEGSGEQFF
TGTGCCAGCAGACTAGCGGGAGAAGGCAGCGGTGAGCAGTTCTTC
>TRBV2|17|TRBJ1-5|-|-
CASSTNGRGVSNQPQHF
TGTGCCAGCAGCACCAACGGCAGGGGAGTGAGCAATCAGCCCCAGCATTTT
>TRBV4-1|14|TRBJ2-3|-|-
CASSPSVNTDTQYF
TGCGCCAGCAGTCCTAGCGTCAACACAGATACGCAGTATTTT
>TRBV11-3|15|TRBJ2-6|TRBD1|-
CASSRRGPGANVLTF
TGTGCCAGCAGCCGAAGGGGGCCCGGGGCCAACGTCCTGACTTTC
>TRBV15|14|TRBJ2-7|-|-
CATSYGGQSYEQYF
TGTGCCACCAGCTACGGAGGGCAGTCCTACGAGCAGTACTTC
>TRBV10-3|12|TRBJ2-3|-|-
CAISDERYTQYF
TGTGCCATCAGTGACGAGAGATATACGCAGTATTTT
>TRBV7-6|15|TRBJ2-7|TRBD1|-
CASSPGGQGAAEQYF
TGTGCCAGCAGCCCGGGGGGACAGGGGGCAGCCGAGCAGTACTTC
>TRBV27|14|TRBJ1-2|-|-
CASSLQGHLSGYTF
TGTGCCAGCAGTTTACAGGGCCATTTGTCTGGCTACACCTTC
>TRBV5-1|13|TRBJ1-1|-|-
CASSLETYTEAFF
TGCGCCAGCAGCTTGGAAACTTACACTGAAGCTTTCTTT